This T cell receptor beta chain was documented in a study of OX40 agonist ivuxolimab in advanced cancers. Across the whole study: Intravenous ivuxolimab was administered to patients every 2 weeks at 0.01 to 10 mg/kg. The study, taken as a whole, reports: The authors also found low normalized T-cell clonal expansion in some nonresponders.

Assay used: immunoSEQ multiplex PCR; TCRdb lists only in-frame clones, some missing. Of about 68,000 clones in the sample, 90% to 95% are singletons; the top ten hold around 0.28%. The V and J ends lost 9 bases and 1 base respectively, with 12 bases between them. Per germline, CDR1 SGHVS and CDR2 FQNEAQ. The CDR3 covers 13 residues. Notes on this clone: Antigen unknown.

Autoimmune disease history or systemic immunosuppression barred patients. The sequence was collected from an adult with an advanced solid tumor such as melanoma, head and neck, liver or kidney cancer. Sequences were derived from CD4+ or CD8+ T cells sorted from blood, sampled in a trial of the OX40 agonist ivuxolimab. The chain recombines TRBV7-8 with TRBJ1-2, with a tentative D call TRBD1 (6 bases). CDR3 sequence (DNA): TGTGCCAGTAGTAGGGGGATTAACTATGGCTACACCTTC. Translating gives CASSRGINYGYTF.